The clone carrying this T cell receptor beta chain was recorded many times. The antigen is unknown. Trimming cost V 7 bases and J 7 bases, with 14 bases left between them. CDR1 SGHTA and CDR2 FQGNSA come from the germline V gene. The CDR3 covers 14 residues. TCRdb re-analysed the reads in MiXCR, keeping a single row per CDR3 protein. Among 200,000 to 300,000 distinct CDR3 sequences listed, roughly 9.1% were seen once. This record comes from a study of T cell repertoires in cytomegalovirus infection. At the level of the study: CMV infection plus the matching HLA type was flagged by public TCR beta signatures.

Notes on the study in general: HLA-C-restricted CMV clonotypes gave the most frequent clonotype in two of eight donors. Summed frequency of shared TCR beta families picked out CMV carriers who also had the relevant HLA.

This clonotype originated in a human donor in good health (CMV status not recorded). Some clones in this sample may be carry-over from other donors' samples. Sequenced sample: PBMCs. The V gene is TRBV7-2, the J gene TRBJ1-6; D not certain. The CDR3, as DNA: TGTGCCAGCACTCTCGGGTATTTGAATTCACCCCTCCACTTT. Amino acids: CASTLGYLNSPLHF. Based on the CDR3 plus reference TRBV7-2 and TRBJ1-6, the full variable domain is GAGVSQSPSNKVTEKGKDVELRCDPISGHTALYWYRQSLGQGLEFLIYFQGNSAPDKSGLPSDRFSAERTGGSVSTLTIQRTQQEDSAVYLCASTLGYLNSPLHFGNGTRLTVT.